Following are 21 T cell receptor beta chains from one sample sequenced in a study of regulatory T cells in long-lasting Graves disease (dated by TCRdb to the early 2020s). According to the study, the label for this sample's time point signals: persistent/refractory GD, antithyroid drugs over 5 years with positive TRAb. For both TCR sequencing and RNA sequencing, RNA was extracted from PBMCs in TRIzol. Libraries were prepared through multiplex PCR. Sequencing relied on an Illumina HiSeq 4000. iRepertoire HTBI primers and Arm-PCR amplification of CDR3 regions were used to construct TCR beta libraries. In TCRdb, the public reads were trimmed at Q25 with fastp and aligned with MiXCR, with productive beta chains retained. Identical CDR3 protein sequences are pooled into one entry, listed with their most common genes and DNA. The sample has approximately 360,000 distinct CDR3 sequences on record, roughly 25% of them singletons. 28% of the sample comes from the top ten.

The material sequenced was peripheral blood mononuclear cells (PBMCs), taken when the disease was refractory, from a patient treated with antithyroid drugs. These TCRs come from a middle-aged woman with Graves disease. Donor details come from another sample of the same person, matched by shared clones.

V usage is TRBV7-8 and J usage is TRBJ2-5; no reliable D call. Germline values: CDR1 SGHVS, CDR2 FQNEAQ. CDR3 length: 15 residues. V was pared by 4 bases and J by 5 bases, with 17 bases between. The chain's CDR3 is CASSYKNVYRETQYF. The CDR3, as DNA: TGTGCCAGCAGCTACAAAAATGTTTATAGGGAGACCCAGTACTTC. The variable domain in full, completed from reference TRBV7-8 and TRBJ2-5, reads GAGVSQSPRYKVAKRGQDVALRCDPISGHVSLFWYQQALGQGPEFLTYFQNEAQLDKSGLPSDRFFAERPEGSVSTLKIQRTQQEDSAVYLCASSYKNVYRETQYFGPGTRLLVL.

As DNA, the CDR3 is TGTGCCAGTAGTGTGACTAGCGGGGGTGACCGGGAGCTGTTTTTT. Residues: CASSVTSGGDRELFF. The rearrangement links TRBV19 to TRBJ2-2; 12 positions agree with TRBD2. The CDR3 runs to 15 residues. Germline loops: CDR1 LNHDA, CDR2 SQIVND (reference sequence). Unmatched junction bases numbered 7, after V lost 5 bases and J lost 9 bases.

Of note for this clonotype: This could be a read error, since a much larger clone is one nucleotide away. The J gene is TRBJ1-1, the V gene TRBV18, with 7 positions matching TRBD1. Germline CDR1 and CDR2: KGHSH and LQKENI. This CDR3 is 12 amino acids long. CDR3 nucleotide sequence: TGTCCCAGCTCACCCTACAGGGGAAACGCTTTCTTT. It encodes CPSSPYRGNAFF.

The CDR3 DNA follows: TGTGCCAGCAGTTTTGGTAGTGGCTACGAGCAGTACTTC. Translated, it gives CASSFGSGYEQYF. The rearrangement links TRBV27 to TRBJ2-7; no reliable D call. Trimming left V 3 bases short and J 3 bases short, with 9 bases between. This CDR3 is 13 amino acids long. In germline, CDR1 is MNHEY, CDR2 SMNVEV (reference sequence).

This clonotype was observed many times. For the CDR3, the DNA is TGTGCCAGCAGCGCAGGGGGCAGAATGAACACTGAAGCTTTCTTT. This sequence encodes CASSAGGRMNTEAFF. The gene calls are TRBV12-3 or TRBV12-4 and TRBJ1-1, with TRBD1 identical over 8 bases. V gave up 6 bases and J gave up 0 bases; unmatched junction bases: 6. The CDR3 is made up of 15 amino acids.

This sequence joins TRBV19 and TRBJ2-2; 11 bases agree with TRBD2. Trimming removed 7 bases from V and 5 bases from J; junction bases left unmatched: 9. Germline CDR1 reads LNHDA; CDR2 reads SQIVND (reference sequence). The CDR3 is made up of 16 amino acids. CDR3 amino acids: CASNPLAGESTGELFF. Written as DNA, the CDR3 is TGTGCCAGTAACCCACTAGCGGGAGAGTCGACCGGGGAGCTGTTTTTT.

This clonotype was counted many times. The chain employs TRBV28 and TRBJ2-2; D is unresolved. V was cut by 7 bases and J by 1 base, with 16 bases left in between. Germline V gene sequence: CDR1 MDHEN, CDR2 SYDVKM. This CDR3 spans 16 amino acids. CDR3 sequence: CASTPPTGGNTGELFF. Written as DNA, the CDR3 is TGTGCCAGCACCCCCCCCACGGGCGGGAACACCGGGGAGCTGTTTTTT.

This clonotype was detected ten times or more. DNA of the CDR3: TGTGCCAGCAGTTACGGGGCGAGCAATCAGCCCCAGCATTTT. This codes for CASSYGASNQPQHF. The rearrangement links TRBV27 to TRBJ1-5, with D perhaps TRBD1 (5 bases). Germline loops: CDR1 MNHEY, CDR2 SMNVEV (reference sequence). V lost 4 bases and J 1 base, leaving 8 bases between the germline ends. This CDR3 has 14 residues.

There are many counts of this clonotype. The V gene is TRBV27, the J gene TRBJ1-6; 11 bases map to TRBD1. CDR3 length: 16 residues. Per germline, CDR1 MNHEY and CDR2 SMNVEV (reference sequence). Losses at the gene ends were 7 bases for V and 6 bases for J; bases not matched to a gene: 8. CDR3 in amino acids: CASTMDRGPSNSPLHF. In nucleotides, the CDR3 is TGTGCCAGCACCATGGACAGGGGGCCCTCTAATTCACCCCTCCACTTT.

This clonotype was found many times. J is TRBJ2-7 and V is TRBV28; either TRBD1 or TRBD2 may fit D (5 bases each). The germline V gene has CDR1 MDHEN and CDR2 SYDVKM. This CDR3 spans 16 amino acids. The germline V and J ends were trimmed by 1 base and 4 bases, with 17 bases remaining between them. CDR3 in DNA: TGTGCCAGCAGTTTATCCTCAATAGGGGAGTTGTACGAGCAGTACTTC. Translated: CASSLSSIGELYEQYF.

A few counts support this clonotype. This chain joins TRBV27 and TRBJ2-7; no clear D gene. Germline lookup yields CDR1 MNHEY and CDR2 SMNVEV (reference sequence). The CDR3 extends over 14 amino acids. V was clipped by 5 bases and J by 0 bases, with 11 bases between them. CDR3 in amino acids: CASSLRVNSYEQYF. CDR3 nucleotide sequence: TGTGCCAGCAGTCTCCGGGTCAACTCCTACGAGCAGTACTTC.

Many counts were recorded for this clonotype. The chain couples TRBV12-3 or TRBV12-4 to TRBJ2-7, with TRBD2 matching over 12 bases. The CDR3 covers 15 residues. J lost 5 bases, V lost 6 bases, and 8 bases had no gene match. CDR3 bases: TGTGCCAGCAGCGGACTAGCGGGAAAGGCGCACGAGCAGTACTTC. Its protein is CASSGLAGKAHEQYF.

This clonotype was recorded many times. The rearrangement links TRBV28 to TRBJ1-1; 10 bases align to TRBD1. V was pared by 7 bases and J by 1 base, with 15 bases of the junction left unmatched. This CDR3 region has 18 residues. CDR1 and CDR2 (germline): MDHEN, SYDVKM. Written as DNA, the CDR3 is TGTGCCAGCAATGTCCCTTCCGGGACAGGGGTAGGGAACACTGAAGCTTTCTTT. Its translation: CASNVPSGTGVGNTEAFF.

Notes on this clonotype: One end of the junction is discordant with germline, which a read error may explain. The chain couples TRBV28 to TRBJ1-2; 8 bases align to TRBD1. Germline CDR1 and CDR2: MDHEN and SYDVKM. The length of the CDR3 is 16 residues. The CDR3 region is CASSLTLQGARYDYTF. CDR3 bases: TGTGCCAGCAGCCTTACCCTCCAGGGGGCGAGATATGACTACACCTTC.

This clonotype appeared a few times. The chain has TRBV29-1 and TRBJ2-7; unclear D gene. The CDR3 contains 14 residues. Germline CDR1 SQVTM, CDR2 ANQGSEA. Trimming took off 0 bases at V and 1 base at J, with 10 bases between the two ends. CDR3 protein: CSVEESYSSYEQYF. The CDR3 DNA reads TGCAGCGTTGAAGAGAGTTACAGTTCCTACGAGCAGTACTTC.

This clonotype has only a few counts. The chain joins TRBV12-3 or TRBV12-4 to TRBJ2-4; 8 bases line up with TRBD2. This CDR3 has 17 residues. V shed 6 bases and J 1 base; nucleotides not matched to a gene: 11. CDR3 nucleotide sequence: TGTGCCAGCAGCTTAACAGTAGCGGGATTGGCCAAAAACATTCAGTACTTC. Its translation is CASSLTVAGLAKNIQYF.

A few counts support this clonotype. The V gene is TRBV28, the J gene TRBJ2-1; D not certain. Germline assignment: CDR1 MDHEN and CDR2 SYDVKM. The CDR3 contains 14 residues. The V end was cut by 6 bases, the J end by 5 bases, with 14 bases between. This CDR3 reads CASSQPRRNNEQFF. In DNA form, the CDR3 reads TGTGCCAGCAGCCAGCCTCGCCGAAACAATGAGCAGTTCTTC.

This clonotype was detected many times. The chain joins TRBV11-2 to TRBJ2-2; maybe TRBD2 (5 bases). Germline V gene sequence: CDR1 SGHAT, CDR2 FQNNGV. V gave up 2 bases and J gave up 6 bases, with 10 bases separating them. The CDR3 covers 14 residues. The CDR3 DNA reads as TGTGCCAGCAGCTTAAAGATCGGGGCCGGGGAGCTGTTTTTT. This translates into CASSLKIGAGELFF.

This sequence joins TRBV5-1 and TRBJ1-2, with no clear D. Trimming cost V 0 bases and J 8 bases, with 11 bases left between them. Germline V gives CDR1 SGHRS, CDR2 YFSETQ. The CDR3 totals 13 residues. For the CDR3, the DNA is TGCGCCAGCAGCTTGGAAGGCAAGAGCGGCTACACCTTC. Its protein is CASSLEGKSGYTF.

This clonotype has ten or more counts. This chain links TRBV5-1 with TRBJ2-7; a possible D gene is TRBD2 (7 bases). The V end lost 4 bases, the J end lost 3 bases, and 14 bases lay between the germline ends. Germline loops: CDR1 SGHRS, CDR2 YFSETQ. The CDR3 consists of 14 residues. The CDR3 is CASSSRGGHYEQYF. The DNA of the CDR3 is TGCGCCAGCAGCAGTAGGGGGGGACACTACGAGCAGTACTTC.

This clonotype has only a few counts. CDR3 region: CASSYSGPPYEQYF. The CDR3 coding sequence is TGTGCCAGCAGTTACAGCGGACCCCCCTACGAGCAGTACTTC. V is TRBV6-9 and J is TRBJ2-7, with a possible D match to TRBD2 (5 bases). Germline CDR1 MNHGY, CDR2 SVAAGI. CDR3 length equals 14 residues. V lost 3 bases and J 2 bases, leaving 11 bases between the germline ends.